The sequence of this T cell receptor (beta chain) was determined in a study of early T cells in non-severe SARS-CoV-2 infection. In the study overall: With bulk RNA from unsorted whole blood as input, sequencing yielded unpaired chains.

The CDR3 is 16 residues long. Germline loops: CDR1 KGHDR, CDR2 SFDVKD. Trimming removed 5 bases at V and 0 bases at J, with 13 bases between. This clonotype was seen at least ten times. cDNA molecules, individually, were tagged with unique molecular identifiers. TCRdb independently ran MiXCR on the 5' RACE reads; one entry per CDR3 protein. This table has some 49,000 distinct CDR3 sequences, 10% to 15% appearing once. The sample was whole blood. The chain combines TRBV24-1 with TRBJ2-1, with no clear D. This receptor was obtained from an adult who was a healthcare worker with PCR-confirmed SARS-CoV-2 infection or an uninfected control (not recorded which). The CDR3 region is CATSGGEPSSYNEQFF. CDR3 nucleotides: TGTGCCACCAGTGGCGGCGAACCCAGCTCCTACAATGAGCAGTTCTTC.